The 7 T cell receptor beta chains in this list originate from one sample, sequenced in a study of T cells in Graves' hyperthyroidism and ophthalmopathy. The investigators amplified TCR beta CDR3 regions from RNA transcripts. Carried out on the TCR CDR3, a first-round RT-PCR used the HTBI primer set. TCRdb re-called the multiplex PCR reads with MiXCR, one entry per CDR3 protein. Here the sample spans roughly 380,000 distinct CDR3 sequences, approximately 15% being singletons. Sequencing was performed on blood. Receptors originate from an older woman with Graves' hyperthyroidism.

For the CDR3, the DNA is TGCGCCAGCAGCGCCCTTGGAAACACCATATATTTT. Its translation: CASSALGNTIYF. The V and J genes are TRBV5-1 and TRBJ1-3; the D is unclear. Germline V gene lookup returns CDR1 SGHRS and CDR2 YFSETQ. This CDR3 spans 12 amino acids. V lost 4 bases and J lost 3, with 5 bases in between.

In its sample, this clonotype was seen many times. The CDR3 DNA reads as TGCAGCGTTGTTTCAGGGGGTGAACAGCCCCAGCATTTT. The encoded protein is CSVVSGGEQPQHF. The chain is built from TRBV29-1 and TRBJ1-5; 7 bases align to TRBD1. The V and J ends lost 4 bases and 7 bases, in that order; junction bases with no gene match: 7. CDR1 is SQVTM, CDR2 ANQGSEA, per germline. The CDR3 consists of 13 residues. Full variable domain (remainder filled in from reference TRBV29-1 and TRBJ1-5): SAVISQKPSRDICQRGTSLTIQCQVDSQVTMMFWYRQQPGQSLTLIATANQGSEATYESGFVIDKFPISRPNLTFSTLTVSNMSPEDSSIYLCSVVSGGEQPQHFGDGTRLSIL.

In this sample, this clonotype turned up a few times. The rearrangement uses TRBV6-5 and TRBJ2-7; 16 positions match TRBD2. V was clipped by 3 bases and J by 2 bases; unmatched bases: 7. The CDR3 is 18 amino acids. Germline V gene data show CDR1 as MNHEY and CDR2 as SVGAGI. In nucleotides, the CDR3 is TGTGCCAGCAGTTATACCGGGACTAGCGGGAGGGTTCCCTACGAGCAGTACTTC. It codes for CASSYTGTSGRVPYEQYF.

The chain employs TRBV4-1 and TRBJ2-5, with D unresolved. CDR3 length: 14 residues. The germline V gene encodes CDR1 MGHRA and CDR2 YSYEKL. V lost 3 bases to trimming and J lost 5 bases, with 13 bases between them. CDR3 sequence: CASSQLTILETQYF. CDR3 sequence (DNA): TGCGCCAGCAGCCAGTTGACAATTCTTGAGACCCAGTACTTC.

The chain carries TRBV6-1 and TRBJ1-3; D is perhaps TRBD1 (5 bases). CDR1 is MNHNS, CDR2 SASEGT, per germline. Trimming shortened V by 10 bases and J by 7 bases, and 8 bases separated the two germline ends. The CDR3 runs to 10 residues. CDR3 bases: TGTGCCACGGGGCCTAACACCATATATTTT. This translates into CATGPNTIYF.

This clonotype was seen more than once but under ten times. One junction end disagrees with the germline gene, perhaps due to a read error. The V and J genes are TRBV7-7 and TRBJ2-1; TRBD1 matches at 10 bases. Germline V gene lookup returns CDR1 SSHAT and CDR2 FNYEAQ (reference sequence). The CDR3 is made up of 15 amino acids. The CDR3 bases are TGTGCTAGCAGCCCGGGGACAGGGGTCTACAGTGAGCAGTTCTTC. Its translation is CASSPGTGVYSEQFF.

This clonotype was observed at least ten times. The rearrangement uses TRBV12-3 or TRBV12-4 and TRBJ2-1, with TRBD2 identical over 9 bases. V lost 4 bases and J lost 0; bases outside the gene matches: 13. The CDR3 spans 19 residues. This CDR3 reads CASSWGREGLGSSYNEQFF. CDR3 sequence (DNA): TGTGCCAGCAGTTGGGGGCGGGAGGGCCTCGGTAGCTCCTACAATGAGCAGTTCTTC.